Described below is a single T cell receptor (beta chain) sequence and its context. Its antigen remains undetermined. No much larger clone exists at a distance of one base, and base qualities are not known. The run used an Illumina HiSeq 1500. TCRdb reanalyzed the raw reads on its own, using fastp at Q25 for trimming and MiXCR for clone calling, and kept in-frame beta chains. When rows share a CDR3 protein, they turn into one entry using the most common DNA and genes. This sample has about 830,000 distinct CDR3 sequences in its table, and over 25% of those were observed once. Clones ranked in the top ten supply 9.5% to 15% of the sample. This entry belongs to a study of T cell repertoires in cytomegalovirus infection (dated by TCRdb to the late 2010s). Looking at the study overall: Peptide stimulations targeted recently identified HLA-C-restricted CMV epitopes, whose presentation resists viral immunomodulation, together with well-studied HLA-B-restricted epitopes. The HLA type of each donor mattered for the analysis, because public TCR beta signatures pointed to carriage of CMV infection along with the matching HLA type. Study-wide conclusions, independent of this receptor: The ex vivo response was dominated by HLA-C-restricted CMV-specific TCR beta clonotypes, which also provided the single most frequent clonotype in two of eight donors. Carriers of CMV infection plus the relevant HLA type were discriminated by the cumulative frequency of public TCR beta family members in the study cohort and in an independent approximately 350-donor cohort.

From the cysteine up to the phenylalanine, the CDR3 has a length of 18 residues. Kept here is only the CDR3 DNA, which spans 54 bases and is read in frame from base 1. Relative to germline, V is 5 bases shorter and J is 2 bases shorter, with 24 bases between their ends. The germline V gene encodes CDR1 SGHVS and CDR2 FQNEAQ. Taken with the paper, the label for treatment or condition translates to: in vitro stimulation with specific CMV peptide epitopes to enrich CMV-specific T cells. The sequence came from a human donor in good health (CMV status not recorded). Some clones in this sample may be carry-over from other donors' samples. Rearrangement joined TRBV7-8 to TRBJ1-2; a tentative D match to TRBD1 spans 6 bases. The sequences come from cultured CD8+ T cells from PBMCs, collected from culture after CMV antigen stimulation. The CDR3 reads CASSPRRRGDLSNYGYTF. The DNA sequence is TGTGCCAGCAGCCCCCGACGGAGGGGGGACCTCTCGAACTATGGCTACACCTTC.